The next 15 T cell receptor beta chains were all read from a single sample in a study of cytomegalovirus exposure and HLA in healthy donors. Primers included in the PCR were 60 Vbeta and 13 Jbeta primers. The protocol was immunoSEQ multiplex PCR, while the TCRdb copy is restricted to in-frame clones and leaves out a portion. The sample lists 90,000 or so clones, roughly four fifths occurring once. The sequenced material came from PBMCs. These receptors were taken from a man aged 25 to 40 in good health and CMV-seropositive.

V usage is TRBV18 and J usage is TRBJ2-3, with TRBD2 matching 11 bases. Germline V gene lookup returns CDR1 KGHSH and CDR2 LQKENI. V was clipped by 6 bases and J by 4 bases; unmatched bases: 15. The CDR3 is 18 residues long. CDR3 DNA: TGTGCCAGCTCTCCGCCCTTCCCGACTAGCGGGAACCCAGATACGCAGTATTTT. This translates into CASSPPFPTSGNPDTQYF.

V and J are TRBV6-6 and TRBJ2-7; D might be TRBD2 (5 bases). V was trimmed by 7 bases and J by 3 bases, leaving 19 bases between them. Per the germline V gene, CDR1 is MNHNY and CDR2 is SVGAGI (reference sequence). This CDR3 has 15 amino acids. The CDR3 loop is CASTGSGNPRYEQYF. As DNA, the CDR3 is TGTGCCAGCACGGGGTCCGGGAACCCCCGCTACGAGCAGTACTTC.

This clone was detected only a few times. The V gene is TRBV4-3, the J gene TRBJ2-2; 11 bases are shared with TRBD2. This CDR3 comprises 17 residues. Germline trimming cut 4 bases from V and 5 bases from J; bases unmatched to any gene: 9. CDR1 and CDR2 (germline): LGHNA, YSLEER. The chain's CDR3 is CASSPLAGGWRTGELFF. The CDR3 nucleotides are TGCGCCAGCAGCCCTCTAGCGGGAGGTTGGAGGACCGGGGAGCTGTTTTTT.

The chain joins TRBV13 to TRBJ2-4, with 7 positions matching TRBD1. Germline lookup yields CDR1 PRHDT and CDR2 FYEKMQ (reference sequence). This CDR3 region has 16 residues. V was pared by 5 bases and J by 5 bases, with 12 bases of the junction left unmatched. The chain's CDR3 is CASSTSGRGIQNIQYF. DNA for the CDR3: TGTGCCAGCAGCACTTCGGGCAGGGGGATCCAAAACATTCAGTACTTC.

The genes are TRBV10-3 and TRBJ2-5, with a tentative D call TRBD1 (6 bases). The J call may be wrong; the DNA end is better matched by TRBJ2-7. The CDR3 is 12 amino acids. Germline-derived CDR1 and CDR2 are ENHRY and SYGVKD. The CDR3 region has the DNA TGTGCCACCACAGGGATCGGGTACGAGCAGTACTTC. Translation: CATTGIGYEQYF.

This clone came up once. This rearrangement joins TRBV28 to TRBJ1-3; D remains ambiguous. Germline V CDR1 and CDR2: MDHEN, SYDVKM. CDR3 length: 14 amino acids. V gave up 6 bases and J gave up 2 bases, with 11 bases separating them. CDR3 nucleotide sequence: TGTGCCAGCAGCCCCCCGGGGACTGGAAACACCATATATTTT. It translates to CASSPPGTGNTIYF. The entire variable domain, with the rest obtained from reference TRBV28 and TRBJ1-3, is as follows: DVKVTQSSRYLVKRTGEKVFLECVQDMDHENMFWYRQDPGLGLRLIYFSYDVKMKEKGDIPEGYSVSREKKERFSLILESASTNQTSMYLCASSPPGTGNTIYFGEGSWLTVV.

This clone was counted between two and nine times. This sequence joins TRBV10-3 and TRBJ1-5; 10 bases line up with TRBD1. Per the germline V gene, CDR1 is ENHRY and CDR2 is SYGVKD. V was pared by 2 bases and J by 1 base, with 5 bases of the junction left unmatched. CDR3 length equals 17 residues. Written as DNA, the CDR3 is TGTGCCATCAGTGAGAGTGGGACAGGGGTAAGCAATCAGCCCCAGCATTTT. Encoded protein: CAISESGTGVSNQPQHF.

V and J are TRBV29-1 and TRBJ2-3, with TRBD2 as a possible D gene (6 bases). The CDR3 covers 14 residues. The germline V and J ends were trimmed by 6 bases and 1 base, with 14 bases remaining between them. In germline, CDR1 is SQVTM, CDR2 ANQGSEA. CDR3 bases: TGCAGCGTCGCGATGGGACTTCGCACAGATACGCAGTATTTT. It yields the protein CSVAMGLRTDTQYF.

The V call is TRBV29-1, the J call TRBJ1-2; D not certain. V gave up 4 bases and J gave up 4 bases, with 13 bases separating them. The CDR3 runs 13 residues. CDR1 is SQVTM and CDR2 is ANQGSEA in the germline V gene. The CDR3 DNA sequence: TGCAGCGTTGTAGTCCTTATTTCCTATGGCTACACCTTC. Protein: CSVVVLISYGYTF. Based on the CDR3 plus reference TRBV29-1 and TRBJ1-2, the full variable domain is SAVISQKPSRDICQRGTSLTIQCQVDSQVTMMFWYRQQPGQSLTLIATANQGSEATYESGFVIDKFPISRPNLTFSTLTVSNMSPEDSSIYLCSVVVLISYGYTFGSGTRLTVV.

The V gene is TRBV28, the J gene TRBJ2-7; D is ambiguous. V lost 4 bases, J lost 6 bases, and 10 bases lay in between. Germline lookup yields CDR1 MDHEN and CDR2 SYDVKM. The CDR3 has 12 amino acids. The CDR3 loop is CASSYQAVEQYF. The DNA for the CDR3 is TGTGCCAGCAGTTACCAGGCTGTCGAGCAGTACTTC.

The chain uses TRBV7-9 and TRBJ2-5; 7 bases are shared with TRBD1. The V gene's germline CDR1 is SEHNR and CDR2 FQNEAQ (reference sequence). Trimming took 5 bases from V and 2 from J; bases not matched to a gene: 2. The CDR3 length is 13 residues. The CDR3 DNA reads as TGTGCCAGCAGCCGGGGACAGCAAGAGACCCAGTACTTC. It translates to CASSRGQQETQYF.

This sequence joins TRBV30 and TRBJ2-1; D might be TRBD2 (6 bases). Trimming cost V 3 bases and J 1 base, with 16 bases left between them. CDR3 length equals 16 residues. The V gene's germline CDR1 is GTSNPN and CDR2 SVGIG (reference sequence). The CDR3 sequence is CAWSEPGTSSYNEQFF. In nucleotides, the CDR3 is TGTGCCTGGAGCGAACCCGGGACTTCGTCCTACAATGAGCAGTTCTTC.

The J gene is TRBJ2-1, the V gene TRBV11-2; D gene ambiguous. Germline CDR1 SGHAT, CDR2 FQNNGV. The CDR3 has 15 amino acids. Deletions cut 3 bases from V and 2 bases from J, with 11 bases between. CDR3 amino acids: CASSLVGGPYNEQFF. CDR3 bases: TGTGCCAGCAGCTTGGTAGGCGGTCCCTACAATGAGCAGTTCTTC. Drawing the rest from reference TRBV11-2 and TRBJ2-1, the complete variable domain is EAGVAQSPRYKIIEKRQSVAFWCNPISGHATLYWYQQILGQGPKLLIQFQNNGVVDDSQLPKDRFSAERLKGVDSTLKIQPAKLEDSAVYLCASSLVGGPYNEQFFGPGTRLTVL.

The rearrangement links TRBV5-5 to TRBJ1-5; a possible D gene is TRBD1 (6 bases). From germline, CDR1 is SGHKS and CDR2 YYEKEE (reference sequence). The V end was cut by 4 bases, the J end by 3 bases, with 14 bases between. The CDR3 is 15 residues long. The CDR3 DNA reads as TGTGCCAGCAGCGGCCTCGGGGGGGCCAATCAGCCCCAGCATTTT. It encodes CASSGLGGANQPQHF.

This clone was seen a handful of times. In DNA form, the CDR3 reads TGCGCCAGCAGCTTGGCTCAGGGCTACGAGCAGTACTTC. Translated: CASSLAQGYEQYF. The genes are TRBV5-1 and TRBJ2-7, with D possibly TRBD1 on 5 matching bases. CDR3 length equals 13 residues. Germline CDR1 SGHRS, CDR2 YFSETQ. Trimming left V 0 bases short and J 3 bases short, with 7 bases between.